The clone carrying this T cell receptor beta chain was picked up a small number of times. The data originate from a study of blood T cell repertoires in COVID-19. The wider study: Acute and convalescent COVID-19 specimens originated in the United States, Italy and Spain. Sources were T cells, B-cell-depleted T cells, or PBMCs; the material itself was cDNA or gDNA.

Per the original data handling: Amplifying reference gene primers gave estimates of nucleated cell counts. Profiling relied on immunoSEQ multiplex PCR, and the TCRdb table lists in-frame clones only, not all of them. V, J and clone size reflect that table, while D and trimming were determined from the DNA. In the table there are approximately 92,000 clones, over 70% of which are singletons. CDR1 and CDR2 from the germline V gene are MNHEY and SVGEGT. The CDR3 covers 16 residues. Trimming at V came to 5 bases and at J to 5 bases, leaving 11 bases not matched to a gene. The rearrangement uses TRBV6-2 or TRBV6-3 and TRBJ2-2; 7 nucleotides line up with TRBD2. The clonotype originates from a man aged 45-65 years who had recovered from COVID-19. Input material: peripheral blood. Written as DNA, the CDR3 is TGTGCCAGCAGTGCCGGACTAGTCACGGCAACCGGGGAGCTGTTTTTT. Its protein product is CASSAGLVTATGELFF.